These T cell receptor beta chains were read from a single sample in a study of identical twins. TCRdb called the 5' RACE reads again in MiXCR, with one record for every CDR3 protein. The sample has approximately 94,000 distinct CDR3 sequences; under 6.5% are singletons. The sample comprised memory T cells sorted from blood. The receptors were sampled from a woman in her fifties or sixties in good health. CDR3s include the opening cysteine and the closing phenylalanine or tryptophan. A D gene is named only where the DNA matches it firmly. Expanded clones are given a class, and other clones once, few, many or no size at all.

many	TRBV27	12	TRBJ2-1	TRBD1	TGTGCCAGCAGCAAACAGGGGTATGAGCAGTTCTTC	CASSKQGYEQFF
many	TRBV5-1	15	TRBJ1-5	-	TGCGCCAGCAGTCCAACTGGGACCTTAAATCAGCCCCAGCATTTT	CASSPTGTLNQPQHF
few	TRBV14	11	TRBJ1-3	-	TGTGCCACCGCGGTAGAAAACACCATATATTTT	CATAVENTIYF
many	TRBV29-1	11	TRBJ2-1	-	TGCAGCGTTGAATTCTACAATGAGCAGTTCTTC	CSVEFYNEQFF
many	TRBV7-2	18	TRBJ1-4	TRBD1	TGTGCCAGCAGCCCGAGGGGAGGAACCGACAGGGTTTCGGGAAAACTGTTTTTT	CASSPRGGTDRVSGKLFF
many	TRBV29-1	12	TRBJ1-2	-	TGCAGCGTTGAAGTAGGCAGGGCTGGCTACACCTTC	CSVEVGRAGYTF
few	TRBV7-9	15	TRBJ2-1	-	TGTGCCAGCAGCTTAGTCGCTCCCCGATACAATGAGCAGTTCTTC	CASSLVAPRYNEQFF
many	TRBV20-1	19	TRBJ1-1	TRBD1	TGCAGTGCTAGGGGGGTCCCGGGACAGGGTGAACCGGTGAACACTGAAGCTTTCTTT	CSARGVPGQGEPVNTEAFF
many	TRBV20-1	16	TRBJ2-1	TRBD2	TGCAGTGCTAGAACTCAAGCGGGAGGAACCTACAATGAGCAGTTCTTC	CSARTQAGGTYNEQFF
-	TRBV7-9	14	TRBJ1-4	-	TGTGCCAGCAGCTTAGCGGGCACCCCTGAAAAACTGTTTTTT	CASSLAGTPEKLFF
many	TRBV11-2	13	TRBJ2-2	-	TGTGCCAGCAGCGCTACCCGAGGCGGGGAGCTGTTTTTT	CASSATRGGELFF
many	TRBV28	14	TRBJ2-3	-	TGTGCCAGCAGTCTTCAACAGATTTCAGATACGCAGTATTTT	CASSLQQISDTQYF
-	TRBV19	15	TRBJ2-1	TRBD2	TGTGCCAGTAGTATAGCGGGAGGTCCCAACAATGAGCAGTTCTTC	CASSIAGGPNNEQFF
many	TRBV3-1	14	TRBJ2-7	-	TGTGCCAGCAGCCAGGACGTAGTAGGGTGGGAGCAGTACTTC	CASSQDVVGWEQYF
many	TRBV30	13	TRBJ1-1	-	TGTGCCTGGAGTGTAGGGTTGGGCACTGAAGCTTTCTTT	CAWSVGLGTEAFF
-	TRBV29-1	14	TRBJ1-5	-	TGCAGCGCTGGATTGGGTTCAGTCGGGACAACCCAGCATTTT	CSAGLGSVGTTQHF
-	TRBV12-3/TRBV12-4	13	TRBJ2-1	-	TGTGCCAGCACCCCCCGGAGTTCCAATGAGCAGTTCTTC	CASTPRSSNEQFF
-	TRBV27	14	TRBJ2-1	-	TGTGCCAGCAGTTTATTAGATAGGGTCGCGGAGCAGTTCTTC	CASSLLDRVAEQFF
-	TRBV20-1	13	TRBJ1-5	-	TGCAGTGCTAGTGCCGGGTTCAATCAGCCCCAGCATTTT	CSASAGFNQPQHF
few	TRBV6-1	13	TRBJ1-6	-	TGTGCCAGCAGTGAAGCTAGGGGTTCACCCCTCCACTTT	CASSEARGSPLHF
many	TRBV29-1	15	TRBJ1-4	TRBD1	TGCAGCGTTGAAAAGAGTGGGACAGGGGATGAAAAACTGTTTTTT	CSVEKSGTGDEKLFF
many	TRBV12-3/TRBV12-4	15	TRBJ2-1	-	TGTGCCAGCAGTCCCCAGGGCGGAGGGGTGACTGAGCAGTTCTTC	CASSPQGGGVTEQFF
-	TRBV11-2	12	TRBJ2-7	-	TGTGCCAGCAGCTCGTCTGGGAACGAGCAGTACTTC	CASSSSGNEQYF
few	TRBV11-2	15	TRBJ2-1	-	TGTGCCAGCACCCAGGAAGGTGGTTCCTACAATGAGCAGTTCTTC	CASTQEGGSYNEQFF
many	TRBV19	15	TRBJ2-1	-	TGTGCCAGTAGTATTCAAGGACGGGACTACAATGAGCAGTTCTTC	CASSIQGRDYNEQFF
few	TRBV6-1	12	TRBJ2-7	-	TGTGCCAGCAGTGTCTTATCCTACGAGCAGTACTTC	CASSVLSYEQYF
many	TRBV11-2	17	TRBJ2-1	TRBD2	TGTGCCAGCAGCAAAACTAGCGGGAGCCTAGGGGGCAATGAGCAGTTCTTC	CASSKTSGSLGGNEQFF
few	TRBV4-1	13	TRBJ2-1	-	TGCGCCAGCAGCCCAGGAGCCGCGAATGAGCAGTTCTTC	CASSPGAANEQFF
few	TRBV20-1	14	TRBJ2-1	-	TGCAGTGCTGTCGCGGGGGCTTGGGACAATGAGCAGTTCTTC	CSAVAGAWDNEQFF
few	TRBV25-1	16	TRBJ2-7	TRBD1	TGTGCCAGCAGTGAAGCTTTACGACAGGGGCCCTACGAGCAGTACTTC	CASSEALRQGPYEQYF
many	TRBV6-5	13	TRBJ1-2	-	TGTGCCAGCAGTTCGGACAGAAACTATGGCTACACCTTC	CASSSDRNYGYTF
many	TRBV25-1	16	TRBJ1-1	-	TGTGCCAGCAGGTCACCGGGGTCCCACCGGGGCGCTGAAGCTTTCTTT	CASRSPGSHRGAEAFF
many	TRBV24-1	12	TRBJ1-2	-	TGTGCCACCAGTGATGCGGTATATGGCTACACCTTC	CATSDAVYGYTF
few	TRBV6-2/TRBV6-3	16	TRBJ1-1	-	TGTGCCAGCAGTTACTCGAGCAAGGAGATGAACACTGAAGCTTTCTTT	CASSYSSKEMNTEAFF
many	TRBV3-1	14	TRBJ2-2	TRBD2	TGTGCCAGCAGCTTCGGACTAGCGAAAGGGGAGCTGTTTTTT	CASSFGLAKGELFF
many	TRBV3-1	13	TRBJ2-1	TRBD1	TGTGCCAGCAGCCAAGGACAGGGTCTAGAGCAGTTCTTC	CASSQGQGLEQFF
many	TRBV5-1	13	TRBJ2-5	TRBD1	TGCGCCAGCGGTCAGGGCCCAGGGGGGACCCAGTACTTC	CASGQGPGGTQYF
many	TRBV4-1	15	TRBJ2-5	-	TGCGCCAGCAGCCAAGATATGGGGGGACTTGGGACCCAGTACTTC	CASSQDMGGLGTQYF
many	TRBV3-1	13	TRBJ2-1	-	TGTGCCAGCAGCCAAGAATACAGAAATGAGCAGTTCTTC	CASSQEYRNEQFF
many	TRBV18	16	TRBJ1-3	-	TGTGCCAGCTCAGAAAGGGCACCATTCTCTGGAAACACCATATATTTT	CASSERAPFSGNTIYF
many	TRBV11-3	12	TRBJ1-6	-	TGTGCCAGCAGCTTAGAGAATTCACCCCTCCACTTT	CASSLENSPLHF
few	TRBV4-1	17	TRBJ1-4	-	TGCGCCAGCAGCTTAAGACTAGGGAGAGGAGCTAATGAAAAACTGTTTTTT	CASSLRLGRGANEKLFF
-	TRBV30	13	TRBJ1-2	-	TGTGCCTGGGAGCTAAGAGGGAAGGGTGGCTACACCTTC	CAWELRGKGGYTF